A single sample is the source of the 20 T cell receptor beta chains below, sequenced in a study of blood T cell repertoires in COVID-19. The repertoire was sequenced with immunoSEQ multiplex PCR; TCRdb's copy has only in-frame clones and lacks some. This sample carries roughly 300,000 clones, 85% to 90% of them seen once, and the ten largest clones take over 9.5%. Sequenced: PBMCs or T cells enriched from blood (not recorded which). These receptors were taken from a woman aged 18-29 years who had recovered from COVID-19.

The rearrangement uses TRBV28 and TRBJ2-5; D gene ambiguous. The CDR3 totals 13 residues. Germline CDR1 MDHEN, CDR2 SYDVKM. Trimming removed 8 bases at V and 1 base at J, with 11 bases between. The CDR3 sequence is CASASSSQETQYF. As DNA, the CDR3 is TGTGCCAGCGCGTCTAGTTCCCAAGAGACCCAGTACTTC. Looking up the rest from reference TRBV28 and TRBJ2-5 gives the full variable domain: DVKVTQSSRYLVKRTGEKVFLECVQDMDHENMFWYRQDPGLGLRLIYFSYDVKMKEKGDIPEGYSVSREKKERFSLILESASTNQTSMYLCASASSSQETQYFGPGTRLLVL.

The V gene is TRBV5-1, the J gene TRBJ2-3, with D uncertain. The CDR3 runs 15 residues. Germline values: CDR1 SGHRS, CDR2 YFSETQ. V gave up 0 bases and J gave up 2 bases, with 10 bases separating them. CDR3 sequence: CASSLVRNPTDTQYF. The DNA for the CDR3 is TGCGCCAGCAGCTTGGTCAGGAACCCCACAGATACGCAGTATTTT.

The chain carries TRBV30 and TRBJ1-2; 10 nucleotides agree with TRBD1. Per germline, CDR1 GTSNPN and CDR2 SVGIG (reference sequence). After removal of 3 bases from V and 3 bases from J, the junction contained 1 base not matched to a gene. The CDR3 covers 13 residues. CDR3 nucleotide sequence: TGTGCCTGGAGAGGACAGGGGGACTATGGCTACACCTTC. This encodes CAWRGQGDYGYTF.

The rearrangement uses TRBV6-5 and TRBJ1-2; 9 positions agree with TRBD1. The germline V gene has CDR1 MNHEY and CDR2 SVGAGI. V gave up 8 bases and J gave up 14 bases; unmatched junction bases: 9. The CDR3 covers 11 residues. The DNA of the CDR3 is TGTGCCAGCGACAGGGGGGTGCCGGGGACCTTC. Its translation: CASDRGVPGTF.

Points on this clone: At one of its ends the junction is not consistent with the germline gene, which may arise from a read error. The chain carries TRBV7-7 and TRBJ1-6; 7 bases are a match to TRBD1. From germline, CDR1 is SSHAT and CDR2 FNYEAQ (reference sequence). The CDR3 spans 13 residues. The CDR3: CASSSGGGSPLHF. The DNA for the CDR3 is TGTGCTAGCAGTTCAGGGGGAGGATCACCCCTCCACTTT.

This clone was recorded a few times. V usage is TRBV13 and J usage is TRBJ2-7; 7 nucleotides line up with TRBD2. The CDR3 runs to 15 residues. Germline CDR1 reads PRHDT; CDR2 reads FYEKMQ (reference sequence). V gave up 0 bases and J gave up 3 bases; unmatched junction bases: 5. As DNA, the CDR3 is TGTGCCAGCAGCTTAGGCGGGGGGAGAATCTACGAGCAGTACTTC. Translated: CASSLGGGRIYEQYF. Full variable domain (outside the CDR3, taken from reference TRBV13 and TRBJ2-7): AAGVIQSPRHLIKEKRETATLKCYPIPRHDTVYWYQQGPGQDPQFLISFYEKMQSDKGSIPDRFSAQQFSDYHSELNMSSLELGDSALYFCASSLGGGRIYEQYFGPGTRLTVT.

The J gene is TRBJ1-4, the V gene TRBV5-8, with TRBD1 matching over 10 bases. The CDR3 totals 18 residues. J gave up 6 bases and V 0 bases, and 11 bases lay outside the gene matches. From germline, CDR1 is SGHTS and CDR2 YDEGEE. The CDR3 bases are TGTGCCAGCAGCTTGGTCCGATCGGGGACAGGGGCCGATGAAAAACTGTTTTTT. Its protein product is CASSLVRSGTGADEKLFF.

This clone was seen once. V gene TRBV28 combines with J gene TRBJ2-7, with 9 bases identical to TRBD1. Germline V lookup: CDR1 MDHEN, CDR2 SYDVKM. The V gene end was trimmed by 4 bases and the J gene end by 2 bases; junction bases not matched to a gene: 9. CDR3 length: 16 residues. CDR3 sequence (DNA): TGTGCCAGCAGTTCTCTAGCCTGGACAGGGGCCTACGAGCAGTACTTC. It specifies CASSSLAWTGAYEQYF. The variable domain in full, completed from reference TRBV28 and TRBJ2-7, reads DVKVTQSSRYLVKRTGEKVFLECVQDMDHENMFWYRQDPGLGLRLIYFSYDVKMKEKGDIPEGYSVSREKKERFSLILESASTNQTSMYLCASSSLAWTGAYEQYFGPGTRLTVT.

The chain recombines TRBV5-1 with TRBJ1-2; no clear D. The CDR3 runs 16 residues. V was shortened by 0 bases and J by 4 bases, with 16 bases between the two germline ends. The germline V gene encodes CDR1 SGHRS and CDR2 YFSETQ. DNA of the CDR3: TGCGCCAGCAGCTTGGATCGGTCATCCGTGTCCTATGGCTACACCTTC. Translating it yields CASSLDRSSVSYGYTF.

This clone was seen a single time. The CDR3 protein is CASSSTGHTGELFF. The CDR3 bases are TGTGCCAGCAGCTCGACAGGACACACCGGGGAGCTGTTTTTT. The chain links TRBV7-3 to TRBJ2-2, with a tentative D call TRBD1 (6 bases). The CDR3 is made up of 14 amino acids. Germline V CDR1 and CDR2: SGHTA, FQGTGA. Trimming removed 4 bases at V and 3 bases at J, with 9 bases between.

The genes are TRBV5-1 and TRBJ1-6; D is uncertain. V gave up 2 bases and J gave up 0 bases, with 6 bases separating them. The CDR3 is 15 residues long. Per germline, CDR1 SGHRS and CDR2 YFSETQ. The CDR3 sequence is CASSLSGSYNSPLHF. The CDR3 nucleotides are TGCGCCAGCAGCTTAAGCGGCTCCTATAATTCACCCCTCCACTTT.

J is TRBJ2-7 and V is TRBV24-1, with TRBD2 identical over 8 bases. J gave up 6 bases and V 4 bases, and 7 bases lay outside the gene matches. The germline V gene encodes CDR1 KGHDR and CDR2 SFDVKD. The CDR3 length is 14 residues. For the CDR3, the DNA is TGTGCCACCAGTGAGGCGACCGGGAGGGGCGAGCAGTACTTC. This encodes CATSEATGRGEQYF.

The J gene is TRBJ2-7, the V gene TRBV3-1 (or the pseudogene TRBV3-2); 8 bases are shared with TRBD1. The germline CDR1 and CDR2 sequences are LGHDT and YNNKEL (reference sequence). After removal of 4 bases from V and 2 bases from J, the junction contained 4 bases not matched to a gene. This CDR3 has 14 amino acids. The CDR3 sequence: CASSPQTGAYEQYF. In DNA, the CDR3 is TGTGCCAGCAGCCCACAGACAGGGGCCTACGAGCAGTACTTC.

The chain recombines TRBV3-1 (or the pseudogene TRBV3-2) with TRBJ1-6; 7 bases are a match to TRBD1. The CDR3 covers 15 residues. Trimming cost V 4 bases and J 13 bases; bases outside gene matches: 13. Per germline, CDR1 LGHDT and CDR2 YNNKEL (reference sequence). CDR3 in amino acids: CASSPTGRFSTPLHF. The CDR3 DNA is TGTGCCAGCAGCCCGACAGGGAGATTCTCCACTCCCCTCCACTTT.

The CDR3 sequence: CASGRVNTEAFF. The CDR3, as DNA: TGTGCCAGCGGCAGGGTGAACACTGAAGCTTTCTTT. This chain joins TRBV2 and TRBJ1-1, with TRBD1 as a possible D gene (5 bases). The germline gives CDR1 SNHLY, CDR2 FYNNEI. The CDR3 extends over 12 amino acids. Trimming left V 8 bases short and J 0 bases short, with 7 bases between.

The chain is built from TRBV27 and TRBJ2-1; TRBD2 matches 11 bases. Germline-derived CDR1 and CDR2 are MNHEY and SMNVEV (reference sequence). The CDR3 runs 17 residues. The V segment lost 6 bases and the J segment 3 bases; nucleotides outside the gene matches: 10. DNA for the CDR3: TGTGCCAGCAGCACCGATGGAACTAGCGGGGGCTACAATGAGCAGTTCTTC. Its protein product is CASSTDGTSGGYNEQFF.

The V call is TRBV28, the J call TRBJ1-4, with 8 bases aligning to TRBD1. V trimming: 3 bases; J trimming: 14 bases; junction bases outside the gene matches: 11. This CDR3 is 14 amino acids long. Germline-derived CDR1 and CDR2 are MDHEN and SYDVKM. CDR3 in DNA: TGTGCCAGCAGTTTGGGGACAGGCGCCTCGGGTCTGTTTTTT. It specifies CASSLGTGASGLFF.

DNA for the CDR3: TGTGCCAGCACCAGTCTCTACGAGCAGTACTTC. Amino acid sequence: CASTSLYEQYF. The rearrangement uses TRBV6-5 and TRBJ2-7; D not resolved. Germline CDR1 MNHEY, CDR2 SVGAGI. The CDR3 is 11 amino acids. Trimming cost V 7 bases and J 3 bases, with 7 bases left between them.

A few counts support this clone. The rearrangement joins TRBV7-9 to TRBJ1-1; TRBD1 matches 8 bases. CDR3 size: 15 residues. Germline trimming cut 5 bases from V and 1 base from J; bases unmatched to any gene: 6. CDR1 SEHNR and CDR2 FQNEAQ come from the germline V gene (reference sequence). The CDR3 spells CASSLLQGANTEAFF. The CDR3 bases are TGTGCCAGCAGCCTTCTCCAGGGGGCGAACACTGAAGCTTTCTTT. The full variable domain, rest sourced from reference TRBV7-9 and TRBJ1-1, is DTGVSQNPRHKITKRGQNVTFRCDPISEHNRLYWYRQTLGQGPEFLTYFQNEAQLEKSRLLSDRFSAERPKGSFSTLEIQRTEQGDSAMYLCASSLLQGANTEAFFGQGTRLTVV.

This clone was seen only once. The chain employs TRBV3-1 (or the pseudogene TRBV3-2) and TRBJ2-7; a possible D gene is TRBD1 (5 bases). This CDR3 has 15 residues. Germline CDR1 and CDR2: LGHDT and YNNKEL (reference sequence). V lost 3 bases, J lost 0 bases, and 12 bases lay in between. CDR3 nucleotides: TGTGCCAGCAGCCAGGCTAAGGGGTTCTCCTACGAGCAGTACTTC. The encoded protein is CASSQAKGFSYEQYF.